This T cell receptor (beta chain) was observed in a study of vaccination effects on CD4 cells after COVID-19. Measured with immunoSEQ multiplex PCR; TCRdb has only the in-frame clones, and not every one. The sample has about 73,000 clones; nearly 75% are singletons. CD4+ T cell isolation took place after 10 days of culture. The participants, recipients of two vaccine doses, got either BNT162b2 or mRNA-1273. Recipients of the vaccine had no prior SARS-CoV-2 infection and negative nucleocapsid antibodies. Germline values: CDR1 MNHNY, CDR2 SVGAGI (reference sequence). The germline V and J ends were trimmed by 6 bases and 4 bases, with 9 bases remaining between them. The CDR3 runs 12 residues. In regard to this clone: The antigen is unknown.

The rearrangement joins TRBV6-6 to TRBJ1-1, with a tentative D call TRBD1 (5 bases). The specimen comprised CD4+ T cells from PBMCs cultured without peptide, sampled after COVID-19 vaccination. This clonotype was sampled from a human donor who received a COVID-19 vaccine. The CDR3 bases are TGTGCCAGCAGCACAGGAGGCACTGAAGCTTTCTTT. It is translated as CASSTGGTEAFF.